Listed below are T cell receptor beta chains from one sample, sequenced in a study of T cell clonotyping in hematopoietic cell transplantation. Libraries were prepared by immunoSEQ multiplex PCR; TCRdb keeps only in-frame clonotypes and omits some of them. In the table there are roughly 14,000 clones, 85% to 90% of which are singletons. The input for sequencing was PBMCs, taken 100 days after allogeneic stem cell transplant. The receptors derive from a male patient aged 45-60 years who had an allogeneic stem cell transplant from an unrelated donor, so T cells may come from the graft donor. Some clones in this sample may be carry-over from other donors' samples. Each CDR3 is given without its conserved first and last residue. A D gene is named only where the DNA matches it firmly.

D	J	V	CDR3
-	TRBJ2-2	TRBV18	ASSPQGNLDTGELF
TRBD1	TRBJ1-2	TRBV7-2	ASSSEYRQGGGYT
-	TRBJ1-1	TRBV30	AWSVSGVNTEAF
-	TRBJ2-7	TRBV29-1	SVGWERNYEQY
-	TRBJ2-1	TRBV6-1	ASLKDVRTYNEQF
TRBD2	TRBJ2-1	TRBV9	ASSGSLAGYYNEQF
-	TRBJ1-6	TRBV5-1	ASSLGQANSPLH
-	TRBJ1-3	TRBV5-1	ASSRETGNTIY
TRBD2	TRBJ2-7	TRBV10-3	AIAGGPYEQY
-	TRBJ1-2	TRBV19	ASTLDRNPFQNNYGYT
-	TRBJ1-3	TRBV2	ASRISGNTIY
TRBD1	TRBJ1-4	TRBV28	ASSLDRAATNEKLF
-	TRBJ2-5	TRBV21-1	ASSKGEGVQETQY
TRBD2	TRBJ2-7	TRBV2	ASCDGGNYEQY
-	TRBJ2-2	TRBV5-5	ASSLSQYSGELF
TRBD2	TRBJ2-5	TRBV7-9	ASSLLAGGETQY
-	TRBJ1-1	TRBV11-2	ASNRNGGDTEAF
-	TRBJ2-3	TRBV5-1	ASTPSAPTDTQY
-	TRBJ1-5	TRBV6-6	ASSYPLRQVRQPQH
-	TRBJ1-1	TRBV6-5	ASSYGRNTEAF
-	TRBJ1-1	TRBV30	AWSVEGWGTEAF
-	TRBJ1-2	TRBV19	ATLDLLGYT
TRBD2	TRBJ2-5	TRBV5-1	ASRVLAGGGQETQY
TRBD2	TRBJ2-1	TRBV11-2	ASSLGLAYDEQF
-	TRBJ1-5	TRBV5-1	ASSSGQNNQPQH
-	TRBJ1-1	TRBV6-5	ASSYYGSEAF
TRBD1	TRBJ2-3	TRBV11-2	ASSFQLGGSYDTQY